This record looks at one T cell receptor beta chain sequence and its context. The CDR3 totals 13 residues. Trimming took 5 bases from V and 8 from J, leaving 15 bases between them. Germline V gene sequence: CDR1 LNHDA, CDR2 SQIVND (reference sequence). This specimen belongs to a study of blood T cell repertoires in COVID-19. Study overall: Whether acute or convalescent, the COVID-19 samples came from the United States, Italy and Spain. T cells, B-cell-depleted T cells, or PBMCs supplied cDNA or gDNA.

In the original analysis: Scientists estimated how many nucleated cells there were by amplifying reference gene primers. Produced via immunoSEQ multiplex PCR; TCRdb's table is partial and in-frame only. The V and J calls and clone size were taken over from that table, and D and trimming were inferred from the DNA. The sample gives 50,000 to 60,000 clones, about 88% of which show up once; about 26% is in the top ten. This receptor was obtained from a human donor in a cohort sampled during active COVID-19. Sequencing was done on a sample of peripheral blood. V and J are TRBV19 and TRBJ1-2; unclear D gene. Here the CDR3 DNA reads TGTGCCAGTAGTCCATCTGAGAAACGGGGCTACACCTTC. It translates to CASSPSEKRGYTF.